This T cell receptor beta chain stems from a study of blood T cell repertoires in COVID-19. About the study: Some COVID-19 samples were acute and others convalescent; all came from the United States, Italy and Spain. PBMCs, B-cell-depleted T cells, or T cells were the source of the cDNA or gDNA that made up the material.

Ages ranged from about 18 to 89 years, with residence in around 24 US areas. Trimming took 7 bases from V and 7 from J; bases not matched to a gene: 10. CDR1 is MNHEY, CDR2 SVGAGI, per germline. The CDR3 totals 15 residues. In the authors' methods: Using reference gene primer amplification, nucleated cell counts were estimated. Assay: immunoSEQ multiplex PCR; the TCRdb copy retains only in-frame clones and omits some. The DNA gave D and trimming, while V, J and clone size come from that table. The sample contains around 370,000 clones, 70% to 90% of which appear only once. The sequenced material came from PBMCs or T cells enriched from blood (not recorded which). This chain uses TRBV6-5 with TRBJ1-6, with TRBD1 matching over 7 bases. The sequence came from a woman aged 18-30 years who had recovered from COVID-19. This CDR3 reads CASTTGQTQNSPLHF. The DNA of the CDR3 is TGTGCCAGCACCACGGGACAGACTCAAAATTCACCCCTCCACTTT.